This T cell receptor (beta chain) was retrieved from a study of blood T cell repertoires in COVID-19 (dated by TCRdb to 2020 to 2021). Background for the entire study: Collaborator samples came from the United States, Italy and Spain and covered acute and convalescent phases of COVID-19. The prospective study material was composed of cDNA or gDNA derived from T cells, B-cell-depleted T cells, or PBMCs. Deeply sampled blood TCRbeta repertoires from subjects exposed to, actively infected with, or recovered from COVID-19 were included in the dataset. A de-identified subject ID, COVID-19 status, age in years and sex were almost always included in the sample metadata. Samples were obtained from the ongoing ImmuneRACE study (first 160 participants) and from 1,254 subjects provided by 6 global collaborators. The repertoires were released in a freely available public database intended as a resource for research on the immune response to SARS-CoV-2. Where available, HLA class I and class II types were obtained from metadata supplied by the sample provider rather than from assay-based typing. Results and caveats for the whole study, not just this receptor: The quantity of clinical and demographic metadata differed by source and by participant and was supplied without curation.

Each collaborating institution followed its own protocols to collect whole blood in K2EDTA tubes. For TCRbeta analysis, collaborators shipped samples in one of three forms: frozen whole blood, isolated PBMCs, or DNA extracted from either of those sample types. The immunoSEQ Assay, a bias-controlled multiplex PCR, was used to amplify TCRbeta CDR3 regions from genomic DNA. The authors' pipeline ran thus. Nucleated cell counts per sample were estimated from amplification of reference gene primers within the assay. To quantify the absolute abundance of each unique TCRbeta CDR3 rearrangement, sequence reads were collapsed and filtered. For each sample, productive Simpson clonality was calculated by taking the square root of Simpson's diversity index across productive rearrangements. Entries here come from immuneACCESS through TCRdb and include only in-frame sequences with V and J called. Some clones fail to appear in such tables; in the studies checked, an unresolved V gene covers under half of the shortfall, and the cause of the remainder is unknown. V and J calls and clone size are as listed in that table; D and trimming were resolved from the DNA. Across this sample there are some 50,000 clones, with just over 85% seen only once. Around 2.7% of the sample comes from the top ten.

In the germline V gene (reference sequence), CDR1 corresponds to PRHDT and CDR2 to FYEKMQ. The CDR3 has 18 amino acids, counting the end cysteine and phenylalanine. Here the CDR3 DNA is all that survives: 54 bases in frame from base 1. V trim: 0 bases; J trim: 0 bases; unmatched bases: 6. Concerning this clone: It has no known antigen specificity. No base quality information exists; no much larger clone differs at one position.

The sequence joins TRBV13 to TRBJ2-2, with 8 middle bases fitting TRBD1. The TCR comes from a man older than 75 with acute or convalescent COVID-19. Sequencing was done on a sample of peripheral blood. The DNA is TGTGCCAGCAGCTTAGGGGACAGGGCCCTTTCGAACACCGGGGAGCTGTTTTTT. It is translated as CASSLGDRALSNTGELFF.